The sequence of this T cell receptor beta chain was determined in a study of T cell responses to AZD1222 COVID-19 vaccine. Details on this clone: Its specificity is not known.

The V and J ends lost 3 bases and 3 bases, in that order; junction bases with no gene match: 6. Germline V CDR1 and CDR2: SGHAT, FQNNGV. This CDR3 has 16 residues. Using immunoSEQ multiplex PCR, the repertoire was profiled, and TCRdb retains in-frame clones only, with some absent. This table has 120,000 or so clones, roughly 90% appearing once. Study-level results: The sample set comprised mostly white British donors with more females, and clonal diversity was possibly underestimated.

The source of this sequence is an adult in good health. The sample here was peripheral blood, taken on day 0 of AZD1222 vaccination. The V call is TRBV11-2, the J call TRBJ1-3; 9 bases agree with TRBD1. DNA for the CDR3: TGTGCCAGCAGCTTGGACAGGGGAACAATTGGAAACACCATATATTTT. Encoded protein: CASSLDRGTIGNTIYF.